These 2 T cell receptor beta chains originate from one sample sequenced in a study of prognosis after radiotherapy for stage I lung cancer. Multiplex PCR, run in two rounds, amplified TCR beta CDR3 from genomic DNA. First-round PCR employed TRBV- and TRBJ-specific primers for each gene. MiXCR, run by TCRdb on the multiplex PCR reads, gives a single entry per CDR3 protein. The repertoire includes around 31,000 distinct CDR3 sequences, 25% to 40% of them detected once, and about 33% sits in the top ten. This specimen was PBMCs, taken before or after stereotactic body radiation therapy (not recorded which). These receptors originate from a donor at least 50 years old with non-small cell lung cancer.

Many counts were recorded for this clonotype. The rearrangement joins TRBV20-1 to TRBJ2-1; the match to TRBD1 covers 7 bases. Germline assignment: CDR1 DFQATT and CDR2 SNEGSKA (reference sequence). The CDR3 loop spans 15 amino acids. V dropped 0 bases and J dropped 2; count of bases not matched to a gene: 4. The CDR3 is CSARDMQGAYNEQFF. The CDR3 coding sequence is TGCAGTGCTAGAGATATGCAGGGGGCCTACAATGAGCAGTTCTTC.

In the case of this clonotype: A single base is all that separates this from a far larger clone, so a read error is likely. The V call is TRBV6-9, the J call TRBJ1-2; D is possibly TRBD1 (5 bases). CDR1 is MNHGY, CDR2 SVAAGI, per germline. Between the trimmed V and J ends, which lost 6 bases and 10 bases, there was a span of 24 bases. This CDR3 comprises 15 residues. CDR3 nucleotide sequence: TGTGCCAGCAGCCGCTCCACCGGGACGGTCAACTACTACACCTTC. Protein sequence: CASSRSTGTVNYYTF.